The entry below gives a single TCR beta chain sequence along with its context. This clonotype was detected only a few times. There is no known antigen for this receptor. No clone much larger than this one lies a single base away; base qualities are absent. This entry comes from a study of T cell repertoires in cytomegalovirus infection (dated 2019 in TCRdb). About the full investigation: Because public TCR beta signatures pointed to carriage of CMV infection together with the matching HLA type, the HLA type of each donor mattered for the analysis. Overall study results and their limits: In the ex vivo response, HLA-C-restricted CMV-specific TCR beta clonotypes were dominant, and in two of eight donors the single most frequent clonotype came from this HLA-C-restricted group. Cumulative frequency of public TCR beta family members discriminated carriers of CMV infection plus the relevant HLA type in this cohort and an independent roughly 330-donor cohort.

CDR1 and CDR2, per the germline V gene, are MDHEN and SYDVKM. The CDR3 has 13 amino acids, counting the end cysteine and phenylalanine. Only the CDR3 DNA is retained, 39 bases long and in frame from the first base. Trimming at the junction amounts to 6 bases on V and 4 bases on J, and the germline ends lie 12 bases apart. The sample was run on an Illumina HiSeq 1500. TCRdb reprocessing: public reads trimmed at Q25 with fastp, clones called with MiXCR, in-frame beta chains kept. CDR3 protein sequences are deduplicated, and each keeps its most common genes and DNA. This sample is represented by around 330,000 distinct CDR3 sequences; roughly 15% of them were singletons. The ten largest clones capture around 11% of the sample.

This TCR was recovered from a human donor in good health (CMV status not recorded). Some clones in this sample may be carry-over from other donors' samples. Here the chain combines TRBV28 and TRBJ1-2; the D gene cannot be resolved reliably. Sequenced sample: PBMCs. The DNA sequence is as follows: TGTGCCAGCAGGTTCCCCGGCCTCTATGGCTACACCTTC. It is translated as CASRFPGLYGYTF.